These T cell receptor beta chains were read from a single sample in a study of beta chain features in type 1 diabetes. Profiled with immunoSEQ multiplex PCR; TCRdb holds only in-frame clones, not every one. Seen here are some 150,000 clones, about 10% observed once, and the top ten hold around 1.4%. The sample taken for sequencing was naive CD4+ T cells from blood. The receptors stem from a man between 18 and 35 years old in good health. Each CDR3 is given with its conserved first and last residue. The D gene is left open where the match is weak. Clone size is given for some rows only: seen once, a few or many times, or a class if the clone is expanded.

clone_size | d_call | j_call | v_call | cdr3_aa | cdr3_nt
few | TRBD2 | TRBJ2-3 | TRBV7-2 | CASRPGRGGGTQYF | TGTGCCAGCAGACCCGGGCGGGGGGGCGGTACGCAGTATTTT
- | - | TRBJ2-6 | TRBV6-5 | CASSYYTTAGANVLTF | TGTGCCAGCAGTTACTATACGACAGCGGGGGCCAACGTCCTGACTTTC
- | TRBD1 | TRBJ1-1 | TRBV19 | CASSIQRDRGLSTEAFF | TGTGCCAGTAGTATACAAAGAGACAGGGGGCTTAGTACTGAAGCTTTCTTT
few | TRBD2 | TRBJ2-5 | TRBV11-2 | CASSFGTSGGGETQYF | TGTGCCAGCAGCTTTGGGACTAGCGGGGGGGGAGAGACCCAGTACTTC
- | - | TRBJ1-1 | TRBV7-6 | CASSLNRGVNTEAFF | TGTGCCAGCAGCTTAAATCGGGGGGTTAACACTGAAGCTTTCTTT
- | - | TRBJ2-1 | TRBV11-1 | CASIQERHDNEQFF | TGTGCCAGCATTCAGGAACGACACGACAATGAGCAGTTCTTC
- | TRBD1 | TRBJ2-7 | TRBV6-5 | CASSSRQGDYEQYF | TGTGCCAGCAGTTCAAGGCAGGGGGACTACGAGCAGTACTTC
- | TRBD1 | TRBJ2-2 | TRBV4-3 | CASSPRRQGALPGELFF | TGCGCCAGCAGCCCACGCCGGCAGGGGGCGCTGCCCGGGGAGCTGTTTTTT
few | TRBD1 | TRBJ2-7 | TRBV6-6 | CASRTGGAEQYF | TGTGCCAGCAGGACAGGGGGCGCCGAGCAGTACTTC
- | TRBD1 | TRBJ1-5 | TRBV7-2 | CASSLVGQGSSNQPQHF | TGTGCCAGCAGCTTAGTGGGACAGGGGTCGAGCAATCAGCCCCAGCATTTT
- | - | TRBJ2-3 | TRBV7-2 | CASNPDSGADTQYF | TGTGCCAGCAACCCGGACTCTGGGGCAGATACGCAGTATTTT
- | TRBD1 | TRBJ2-3 | TRBV11-2 | CASSLEATGALTDTQYF | TGTGCCAGCAGCTTAGAAGCCACAGGGGCATTGACAGATACGCAGTATTTT
- | - | TRBJ2-3 | TRBV7-2 | CASSHQHSTDTQYF | TGTGCCAGCAGCCACCAACACAGCACAGATACGCAGTATTTT
few | TRBD1 | TRBJ2-5 | TRBV5-4 | CASSSPGTEETQYF | TGTGCCAGCAGCTCCCCGGGGACAGAAGAGACCCAGTACTTC
few | TRBD2 | TRBJ2-1 | TRBV7-2 | CASSGRGTYNEQFF | TGTGCCAGCAGCGGGCGGGGGACCTACAATGAGCAGTTCTTC
- | TRBD1 | TRBJ1-5 | TRBV6-5 | CASRRTGRNQPQHF | TGTGCCAGCAGAAGGACAGGGCGCAATCAGCCCCAGCATTTT